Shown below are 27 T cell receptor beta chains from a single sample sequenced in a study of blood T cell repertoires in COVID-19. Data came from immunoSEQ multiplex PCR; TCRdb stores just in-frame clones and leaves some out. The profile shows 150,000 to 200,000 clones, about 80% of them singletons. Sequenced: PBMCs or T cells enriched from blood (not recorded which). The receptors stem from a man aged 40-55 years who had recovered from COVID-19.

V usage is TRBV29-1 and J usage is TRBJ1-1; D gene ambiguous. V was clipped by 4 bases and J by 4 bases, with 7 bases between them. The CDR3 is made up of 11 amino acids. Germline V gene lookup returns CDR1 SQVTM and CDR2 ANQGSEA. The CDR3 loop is CSVVTTTEAFF. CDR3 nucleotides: TGCAGCGTTGTTACAACCACTGAAGCTTTCTTT.

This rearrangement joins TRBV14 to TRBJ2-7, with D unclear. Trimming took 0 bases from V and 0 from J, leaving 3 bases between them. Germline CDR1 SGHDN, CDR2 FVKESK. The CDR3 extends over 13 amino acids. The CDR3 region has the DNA TGTGCCAGCAGCCAAGATAGCTCCTACGAGCAGTACTTC. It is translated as CASSQDSSYEQYF.

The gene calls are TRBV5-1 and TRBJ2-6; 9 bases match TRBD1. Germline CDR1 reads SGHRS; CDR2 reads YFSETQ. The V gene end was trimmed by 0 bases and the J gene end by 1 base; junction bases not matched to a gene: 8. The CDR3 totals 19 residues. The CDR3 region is CASSLVGGTGFSGANVLTF. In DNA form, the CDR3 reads TGCGCCAGCAGCTTGGTAGGTGGGACAGGGTTTTCTGGGGCCAACGTCCTGACTTTC.

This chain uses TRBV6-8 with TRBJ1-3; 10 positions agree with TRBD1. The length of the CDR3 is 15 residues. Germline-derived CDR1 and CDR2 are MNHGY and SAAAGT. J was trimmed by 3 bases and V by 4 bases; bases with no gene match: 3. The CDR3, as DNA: TGTGCCAGCAGTTTGACAGGGGGCGATGGAAACACCATATATTTT. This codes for CASSLTGGDGNTIYF.

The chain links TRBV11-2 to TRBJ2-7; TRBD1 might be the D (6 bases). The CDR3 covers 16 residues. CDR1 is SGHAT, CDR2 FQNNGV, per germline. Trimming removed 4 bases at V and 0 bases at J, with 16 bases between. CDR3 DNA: TGTGCCAGCAGCTCGGGACCGGGACATCCCTCCTACGAGCAGTACTTC. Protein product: CASSSGPGHPSYEQYF.

DNA for the CDR3: TGTGCCAGCAGCCTTAGGACAGTCGGCTACACCTTC. As protein: CASSLRTVGYTF. The gene calls are TRBV3-1 (or the pseudogene TRBV3-2) and TRBJ1-2, with D perhaps matching TRBD1 (6 bases). The length of the CDR3 is 12 residues. Trimming removed 4 bases at V and 8 bases at J, with 11 bases between. Germline CDR1 and CDR2: LGHDT and YNNKEL (reference sequence).

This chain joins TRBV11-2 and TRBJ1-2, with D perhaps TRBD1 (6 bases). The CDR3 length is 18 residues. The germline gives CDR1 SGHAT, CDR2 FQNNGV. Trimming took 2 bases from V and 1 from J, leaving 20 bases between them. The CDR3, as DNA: TGTGCCAGCAGCTTACCCCCCACCCAGGGGACCGATAACTATGGCTACACCTTC. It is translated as CASSLPPTQGTDNYGYTF.

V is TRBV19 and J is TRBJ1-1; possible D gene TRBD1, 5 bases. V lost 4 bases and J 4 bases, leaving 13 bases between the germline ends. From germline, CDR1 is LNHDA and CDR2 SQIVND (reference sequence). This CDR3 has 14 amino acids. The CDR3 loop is CASSTRAQGTEAFF. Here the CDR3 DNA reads TGTGCCAGTAGTACCAGGGCCCAAGGCACTGAAGCTTTCTTT.

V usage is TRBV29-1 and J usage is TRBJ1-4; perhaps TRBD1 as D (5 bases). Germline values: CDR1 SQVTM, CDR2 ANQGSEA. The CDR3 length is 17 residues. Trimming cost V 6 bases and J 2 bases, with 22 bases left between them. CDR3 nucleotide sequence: TGCAGCGTCCTTACAATTAGTACAGGCAGTACTAATGAAAAACTGTTTTTT. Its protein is CSVLTISTGSTNEKLFF.

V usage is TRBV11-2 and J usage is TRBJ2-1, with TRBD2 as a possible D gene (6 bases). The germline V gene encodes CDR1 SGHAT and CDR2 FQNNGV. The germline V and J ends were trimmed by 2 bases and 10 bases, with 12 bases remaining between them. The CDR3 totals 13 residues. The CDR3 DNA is TGTGCCAGCAGCTTACCTGGAGGGGCCGAGCAGTTCTTC. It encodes CASSLPGGAEQFF.

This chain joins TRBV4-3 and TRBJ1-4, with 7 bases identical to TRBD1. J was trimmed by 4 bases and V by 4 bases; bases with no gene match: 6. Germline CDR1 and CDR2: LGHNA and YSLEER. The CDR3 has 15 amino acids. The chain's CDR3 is CASSPRGQGNEKLFF. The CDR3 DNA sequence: TGCGCCAGCAGCCCTAGGGGGCAGGGTAATGAAAAACTGTTTTTT.

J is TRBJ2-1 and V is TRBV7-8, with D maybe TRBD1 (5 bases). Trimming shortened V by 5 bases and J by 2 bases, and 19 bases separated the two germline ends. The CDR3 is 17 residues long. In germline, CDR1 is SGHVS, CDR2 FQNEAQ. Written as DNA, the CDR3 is TGTGCCAGCAGCCATAGGGGTGGTGGCGAACCCTACAATGAGCAGTTCTTC. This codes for CASSHRGGGEPYNEQFF.

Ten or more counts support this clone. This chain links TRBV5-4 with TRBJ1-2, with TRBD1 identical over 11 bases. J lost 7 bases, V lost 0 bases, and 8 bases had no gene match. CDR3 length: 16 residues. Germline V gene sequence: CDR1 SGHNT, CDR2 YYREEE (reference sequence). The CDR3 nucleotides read TGTGCCAGCAGCTTGGGTCTCGGACAGGGGGCAAGTGGCTACACCTTC. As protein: CASSLGLGQGASGYTF.

CDR3 amino acids: CASSPQWGGDTEAFF. CDR3 coding DNA: TGTGCCAGCAGCCCCCAGTGGGGAGGGGACACTGAAGCTTTCTTT. The chain has TRBV4-2 and TRBJ1-1, with a tentative D call TRBD1 (5 bases). Trimming removed 4 bases from V and 3 bases from J, with 15 bases in between. Germline assignment: CDR1 LGHNA and CDR2 YNFKEQ. This CDR3 is built from 15 residues.

The CDR3 DNA sequence: TGCGCCAGCAGGGGGGAACTTGGGACAGCACTTTACGAGCAGTACTTC. Protein product: CASRGELGTALYEQYF. The V and J genes are TRBV5-1 and TRBJ2-7, with 7 bases fitting TRBD1. This CDR3 region has 16 residues. CDR1 is SGHRS and CDR2 is YFSETQ in the germline V gene. The junction had 15 bases not matched to a gene; V was cut back by 5 bases and J by 4 bases.

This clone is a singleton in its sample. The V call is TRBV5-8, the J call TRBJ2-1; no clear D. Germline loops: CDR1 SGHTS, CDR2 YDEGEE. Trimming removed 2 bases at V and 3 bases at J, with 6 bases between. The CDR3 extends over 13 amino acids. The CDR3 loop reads CASSFSYYNEQFF. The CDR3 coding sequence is TGTGCCAGCAGCTTTTCCTACTACAATGAGCAGTTCTTC.

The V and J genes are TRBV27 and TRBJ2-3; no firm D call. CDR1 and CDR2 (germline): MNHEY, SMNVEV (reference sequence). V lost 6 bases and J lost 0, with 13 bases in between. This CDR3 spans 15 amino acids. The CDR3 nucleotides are TGTGCCAGCAGCTCTAACCCCTCCAGCACAGATACGCAGTATTTT. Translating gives CASSSNPSSTDTQYF.

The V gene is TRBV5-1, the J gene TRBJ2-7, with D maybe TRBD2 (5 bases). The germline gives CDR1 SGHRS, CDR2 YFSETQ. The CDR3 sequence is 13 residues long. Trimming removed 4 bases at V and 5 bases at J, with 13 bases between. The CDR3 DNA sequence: TGCGCCAGCAGCCCCTTCTTGCGGGACGAGCAGTACTTC. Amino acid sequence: CASSPFLRDEQYF. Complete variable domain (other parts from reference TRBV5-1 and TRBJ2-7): KAGVTQTPRYLIKTRGQQVTLSCSPISGHRSVSWYQQTPGQGLQFLFEYFSETQRNKGNFPGRFSGRQFSNSRSEMNVSTLELGDSALYLCASSPFLRDEQYFGPGTRLTVT.

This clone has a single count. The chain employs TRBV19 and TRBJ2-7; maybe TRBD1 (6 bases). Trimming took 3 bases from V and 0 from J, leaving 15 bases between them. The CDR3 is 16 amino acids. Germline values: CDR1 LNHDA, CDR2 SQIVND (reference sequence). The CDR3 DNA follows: TGTGCCAGTAGTATCGAGGTTGAGGGGGACTCCTACGAGCAGTACTTC. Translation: CASSIEVEGDSYEQYF.

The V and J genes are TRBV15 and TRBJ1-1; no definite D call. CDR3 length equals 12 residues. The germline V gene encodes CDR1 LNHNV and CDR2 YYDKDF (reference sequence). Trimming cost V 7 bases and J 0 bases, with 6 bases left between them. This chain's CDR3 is CATTGMNTEAFF. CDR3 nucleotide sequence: TGTGCCACCACCGGGATGAACACTGAAGCTTTCTTT.

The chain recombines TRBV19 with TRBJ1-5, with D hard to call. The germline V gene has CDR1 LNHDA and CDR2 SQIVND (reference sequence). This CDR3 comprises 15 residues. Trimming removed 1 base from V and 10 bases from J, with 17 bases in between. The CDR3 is CASSIVSTHLSPQHF. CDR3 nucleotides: TGTGCCAGTAGTATAGTTTCCACCCACCTTAGCCCCCAGCATTTT.

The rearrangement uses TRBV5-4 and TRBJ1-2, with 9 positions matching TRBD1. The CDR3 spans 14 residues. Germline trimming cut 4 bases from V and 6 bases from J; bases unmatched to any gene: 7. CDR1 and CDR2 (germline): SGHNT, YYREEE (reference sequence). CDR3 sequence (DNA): TGTGCCAGCAGCCGAGGGGACAGGGCTGATGGCTACACCTTC. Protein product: CASSRGDRADGYTF. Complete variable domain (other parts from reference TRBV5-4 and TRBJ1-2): ETGVTQSPTHLIKTRGQQVTLRCSSQSGHNTVSWYQQALGQGPQFIFQYYREEENGRGNFPPRFSGLQFPNYSSELNVNALELDDSALYLCASSRGDRADGYTFGSGTRLTVV.

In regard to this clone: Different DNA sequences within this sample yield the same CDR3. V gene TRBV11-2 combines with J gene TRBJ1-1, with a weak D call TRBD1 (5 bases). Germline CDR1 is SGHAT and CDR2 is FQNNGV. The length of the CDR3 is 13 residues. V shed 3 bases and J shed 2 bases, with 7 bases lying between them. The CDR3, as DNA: TGTGCCAGCAGCTTGGGGGGAAACACTGAAGCTTTCTTT. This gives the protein CASSLGGNTEAFF.

The CDR3 DNA reads TGTGCCACCAAAGGCCAGGGGCTCTACGAGCAGTACTTC. Its protein is CATKGQGLYEQYF. This chain connects TRBV28 to TRBJ2-7, with D tentatively TRBD1 (6 bases). The CDR3 length is 13 residues. Looked up from germline, CDR1 is MDHEN and CDR2 is SYDVKM. V shed 10 bases and J shed 3 bases, with 16 bases lying between them. The variable domain in full, with the rest retrieved from reference TRBV28 and TRBJ2-7, is DVKVTQSSRYLVKRTGEKVFLECVQDMDHENMFWYRQDPGLGLRLIYFSYDVKMKEKGDIPEGYSVSREKKERFSLILESASTNQTSMYLCATKGQGLYEQYFGPGTRLTVT.

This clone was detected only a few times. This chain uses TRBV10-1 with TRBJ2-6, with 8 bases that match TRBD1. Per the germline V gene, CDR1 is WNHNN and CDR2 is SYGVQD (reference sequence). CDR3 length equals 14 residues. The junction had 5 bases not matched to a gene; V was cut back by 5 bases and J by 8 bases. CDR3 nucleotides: TGCGCCAGCAGTAACGGACAGGGAACCAACGTCCTGACTTTC. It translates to CASSNGQGTNVLTF.

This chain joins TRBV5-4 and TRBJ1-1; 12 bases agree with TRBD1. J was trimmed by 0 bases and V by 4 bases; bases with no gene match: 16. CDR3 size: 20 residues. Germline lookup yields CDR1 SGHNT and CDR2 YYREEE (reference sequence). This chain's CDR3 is CASSPGTGGARVAMNTEAFF. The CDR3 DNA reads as TGTGCCAGCAGCCCGGGGACAGGGGGCGCCCGGGTGGCAATGAACACTGAAGCTTTCTTT.

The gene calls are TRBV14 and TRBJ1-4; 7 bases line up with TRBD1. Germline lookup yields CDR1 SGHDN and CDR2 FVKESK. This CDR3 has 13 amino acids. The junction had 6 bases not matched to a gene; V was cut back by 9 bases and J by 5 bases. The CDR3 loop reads CASCRGLNEKLFF. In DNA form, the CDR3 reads TGTGCCAGTTGTAGGGGGCTGAATGAAAAACTGTTTTTT.